The present T cell receptor (beta chain) was sequenced within a study of blood T cell repertoires in COVID-19. Study context: Acute and convalescent COVID-19 specimens originated in the United States, Italy and Spain. The analysed material was cDNA or gDNA that came from T cells, B-cell-depleted T cells, or PBMCs.

This clone was counted a few times. Seattle researchers signed up patients amid active infection and tracked them longitudinally. As processed by the authors: How many nucleated cells were present was estimated from reference gene primer amplification. Sequenced by immunoSEQ multiplex PCR; TCRdb stores in-frame clones only, minus some. V, J and clone size are taken as reported in that table, and D and trimming were inferred from the DNA itself. The sample includes 150,000 to 200,000 clones, roughly 89% seen only once; the top ten take around 13%. The germline V gene encodes CDR1 MNHEY and CDR2 SVGAGI. This CDR3 has 11 residues. The V end lost 5 bases, the J end lost 5 bases, and 7 bases lay between the germline ends.

The gene calls are TRBV6-5 and TRBJ2-7, with no clear D. The sequencing sample was made of peripheral blood. This sequence originates from a woman between 65 and 79 years old with COVID-19, enrolled during active disease. The CDR3 coding sequence is TGTGCCAGCAGTCGAGAAAACGAGCAGTACTTC. It translates to CASSRENEQYF.